This T cell receptor beta chain emerged from a study of cytomegalovirus exposure and HLA in healthy donors. Study results and limitations: Excluded: some indistinguishable V segments such as TRBV6-2 and TRBV6-3.

PCR primers comprised 60 Vbeta and 13 Jbeta primers. Sequencing used immunoSEQ multiplex PCR; TCRdb keeps in-frame clones, though not all of them. The table shows 110,000 to 150,000 clones, with about 73% occurring only once. In its sample, this clone was seen a few times. Its antigen remains unidentified. V lost 0 bases, J lost 4 bases, and 9 bases lay in between. The CDR3 spans 14 residues. Germline V gives CDR1 SEHNR, CDR2 FQNEAQ (reference sequence). The specimen sequenced was PBMCs. This rearrangement joins TRBV7-9 to TRBJ1-2; D might be TRBD1 (6 bases). This sequence was found in an older woman in good health and CMV-seropositive. CDR3: CASSLAGQPYGYTF. CDR3 in DNA: TGTGCCAGCAGCTTAGCGGGACAACCCTATGGCTACACCTTC. The full variable domain, with the rest looked up from reference TRBV7-9 and TRBJ1-2, is DTGVSQNPRHKITKRGQNVTFRCDPISEHNRLYWYRQTLGQGPEFLTYFQNEAQLEKSRLLSDRFSAERPKGSFSTLEIQRTEQGDSAMYLCASSLAGQPYGYTFGSGTRLTVV.